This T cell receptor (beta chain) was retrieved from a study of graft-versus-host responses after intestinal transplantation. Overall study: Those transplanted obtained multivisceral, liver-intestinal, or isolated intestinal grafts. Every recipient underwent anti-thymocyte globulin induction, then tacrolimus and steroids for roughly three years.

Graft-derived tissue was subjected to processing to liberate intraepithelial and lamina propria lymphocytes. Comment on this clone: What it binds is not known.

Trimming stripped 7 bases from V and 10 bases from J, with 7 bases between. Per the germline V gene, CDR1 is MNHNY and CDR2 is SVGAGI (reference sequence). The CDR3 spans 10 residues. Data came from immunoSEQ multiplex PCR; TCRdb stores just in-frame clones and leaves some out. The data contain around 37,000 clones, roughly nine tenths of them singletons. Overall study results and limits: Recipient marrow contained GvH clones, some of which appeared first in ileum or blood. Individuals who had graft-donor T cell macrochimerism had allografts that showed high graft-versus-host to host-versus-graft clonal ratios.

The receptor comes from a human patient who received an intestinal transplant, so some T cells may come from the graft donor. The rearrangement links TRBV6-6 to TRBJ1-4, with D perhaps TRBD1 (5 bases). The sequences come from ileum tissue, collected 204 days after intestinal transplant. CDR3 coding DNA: TGTGCCAGCACTGGGGGAAAACTGTTTTTT. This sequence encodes CASTGGKLFF.